The rows below give T cell receptor beta chains drawn from one sample of a study of shared clonotypes between healthy human individuals. Assay used: immunoSEQ multiplex PCR; TCRdb lists only in-frame clones, some missing. This repertoire shows hundreds of thousands of clones, approximately 92% found once; its top ten account for approximately 25%. The sequenced sample consisted of naive CD8+ T cells sorted from blood. These receptors originate from a man younger than 45 in good health. Each CDR3 is given with its conserved first and last residue. The order of the fields is J gene, V gene, D gene, CDR3 length, clone size, CDR3 DNA, CDR3 protein. The D gene is left open where the match is weak. Size tells how often a clone was seen (once, few, many) or the class of an expanded clone, and some rows leave it out.

J: TRBJ2-7; V: TRBV27; D: TRBD2; length: 15; size: .; DNA: TGTGCCAGCAGTACTTTAGCGGGAGAGGCATACGAGCAGTACTTC; CDR3: CASSTLAGEAYEQYF
J: TRBJ2-7; V: TRBV28; D: TRBD1; length: 15; size: .; DNA: TGTGCCAGCAGTTTTATTGGGACAGGGGTAGACGAGCAGTACTTC; CDR3: CASSFIGTGVDEQYF
J: TRBJ2-3; V: TRBV28; D: TRBD1; length: 16; size: .; DNA: TGTGCCAGCAGCCCGACCCGGGACAGGAACACAGATACGCAGTATTTT; CDR3: CASSPTRDRNTDTQYF
J: TRBJ2-5; V: TRBV5-4; D: .; length: 13; size: .; DNA: TGTGCCAGCAGCTTGTTCCCTAAAGAGACCCAGTACTTC; CDR3: CASSLFPKETQYF
J: TRBJ2-1; V: TRBV9; D: TRBD2; length: 18; size: .; DNA: TGTGCCAGCAGCAGCCGGGGGCTAGCGGGAGGGCCGGACAATGAGCAGTTCTTC; CDR3: CASSSRGLAGGPDNEQFF
J: TRBJ1-1; V: TRBV19; D: .; length: 14; size: .; DNA: TGTGCCAGTAGTATTCGGGGGCGCGGCACTGAAGCTTTCTTT; CDR3: CASSIRGRGTEAFF
J: TRBJ2-7; V: TRBV27; D: .; length: 14; size: .; DNA: TGTGCCAGCAGTTTAAGGATCTGGGGTTACGAGCAGTACTTC; CDR3: CASSLRIWGYEQYF
J: TRBJ1-2; V: TRBV11-2; D: .; length: 14; size: .; DNA: TGTGCCAGCAGCTTAGGTCCGGGTTACTATGGCTACACCTTC; CDR3: CASSLGPGYYGYTF
J: TRBJ2-7; V: TRBV7-9; D: TRBD1; length: 16; size: .; DNA: TGTGCCAGCAGCTTCCCCGCCGGACAGGGGGCATACGAGCAGTACTTC; CDR3: CASSFPAGQGAYEQYF
J: TRBJ2-5; V: TRBV13; D: .; length: 14; size: .; DNA: TGTGCCAGCAGCTCTTTCGGGGGTGGGGAGACCCAGTACTTC; CDR3: CASSSFGGGETQYF
J: TRBJ1-5; V: TRBV28; D: TRBD1; length: 15; size: once; DNA: TGTGCCAGCTCTTCTACAGGGGGCAGGGATCAGCCCCAGCATTTT; CDR3: CASSSTGGRDQPQHF
J: TRBJ2-1; V: TRBV13; D: .; length: 14; size: .; DNA: TGTGCCAGCAGCCCCCACTTTAAGTACAATGAGCAGTTCTTC; CDR3: CASSPHFKYNEQFF
J: TRBJ1-1; V: TRBV5-1; D: TRBD1; length: 15; size: .; DNA: TGCGCCAGCAGCTTGTCGGGACAGGGTGGGACTGAAGCTTTCTTT; CDR3: CASSLSGQGGTEAFF
J: TRBJ2-7; V: TRBV9; D: .; length: 15; size: once; DNA: TGTGCCAGCAGCGCAGGGGTGCAGGGAGGCTACGAGCAGTACTTC; CDR3: CASSAGVQGGYEQYF
J: TRBJ1-2; V: TRBV11-2; D: .; length: 14; size: .; DNA: TGTGCCAGCAGCTTAAGTGAGGGGAACTATGGCTACACCTTC; CDR3: CASSLSEGNYGYTF
J: TRBJ2-7; V: TRBV9; D: TRBD1; length: 16; size: .; DNA: TGTGCCAGCAGCGCCGCGACAGGGGCCACTCTCTACGAGCAGTACTTC; CDR3: CASSAATGATLYEQYF
J: TRBJ2-1; V: TRBV6-1; D: .; length: 16; size: .; DNA: TGTGCCAGCAGTGAAGATTCACGACCACCCTACAATGAGCAGTTCTTC; CDR3: CASSEDSRPPYNEQFF
J: TRBJ1-1; V: TRBV5-1; D: TRBD1; length: 13; size: .; DNA: TGCGCCAGCAGCTGGACAGGGGGGCCTGAAGCTTTCTTT; CDR3: CASSWTGGPEAFF
J: TRBJ2-7; V: TRBV2; D: TRBD2; length: 16; size: once; DNA: TGTGCCAGCAGTGAAGGGCTAGCGGGAGTATCCTACGAGCAGTACTTC; CDR3: CASSEGLAGVSYEQYF
J: TRBJ2-7; V: TRBV10-2; D: TRBD2; length: 12; size: .; DNA: TGCGCCAGCAAGGCGGGAGGCTACGAGCAGTACTTC; CDR3: CASKAGGYEQYF
J: TRBJ2-1; V: TRBV6-6; D: .; length: 16; size: .; DNA: TGTGCCAGCAGTTACTTAAAGGCGGGAACCTACAATGAGCAGTTCTTC; CDR3: CASSYLKAGTYNEQFF
J: TRBJ1-2; V: TRBV7-9; D: TRBD1; length: 17; size: .; DNA: TGTGCCAGCAGCTTTACCGGGACAGACAAAAGGCACTATGGCTACACCTTC; CDR3: CASSFTGTDKRHYGYTF
J: TRBJ2-7; V: TRBV5-4; D: .; length: 15; size: .; DNA: TGTGCCAGCAGTCCAGGGGAGAGGAGTTCCTACGAGCAGTACTTC; CDR3: CASSPGERSSYEQYF
J: TRBJ2-1; V: TRBV7-9; D: TRBD2; length: 18; size: .; DNA: TGTGCCAGCAGTAATGGACTAGCGGGTTCGAGCTCCTACAATGAGCAGTTCTTC; CDR3: CASSNGLAGSSSYNEQFF
J: TRBJ1-1; V: TRBV7-4; D: .; length: 12; size: .; DNA: TGTGCCAGCAGCTATGAGAACACTGAAGCTTTCTTT; CDR3: CASSYENTEAFF
J: TRBJ2-1; V: TRBV6-5; D: TRBD2; length: 14; size: .; DNA: TGTGCCAGCAGTCTAGCGGGGATCTACAATGAGCAGTTCTTC; CDR3: CASSLAGIYNEQFF
J: TRBJ2-1; V: TRBV7-7; D: .; length: 14; size: .; DNA: TGTGCTAGCAGCTTTTACAGGGCTGAGAATGAGCAGTTCTTC; CDR3: CASSFYRAENEQFF
J: TRBJ2-1; V: TRBV27; D: TRBD2; length: 14; size: .; DNA: TGTGCCAGCAGTCCCCCCAGGACTAGTCATGAGCAGTTCTTC; CDR3: CASSPPRTSHEQFF
J: TRBJ2-5; V: TRBV18; D: .; length: 17; size: .; DNA: TGTGCCAGCTCATCTAACGGTGTAGGGACGCTACAAGAGACCCAGTACTTC; CDR3: CASSSNGVGTLQETQYF
J: TRBJ2-1; V: TRBV7-8; D: .; length: 12; size: .; DNA: TGTGCCAGCAGCTTATCCCTGAATGAGCAGTTCTTC; CDR3: CASSLSLNEQFF
J: TRBJ2-2; V: TRBV27; D: .; length: 13; size: .; DNA: TGTGCCAGCAGAAGAACATACACCGGGGAGCTGTTTTTT; CDR3: CASRRTYTGELFF
J: TRBJ2-7; V: TRBV5-4; D: .; length: 12; size: .; DNA: TGTGCCAGCAGCTTTTCAGGGTACGAGCAGTACTTC; CDR3: CASSFSGYEQYF
J: TRBJ2-2; V: TRBV6-5; D: .; length: 13; size: few; DNA: TGTGCCAGCAGCCCAGTGAACACCGGGGAGCTGTTTTTT; CDR3: CASSPVNTGELFF
J: TRBJ2-1; V: TRBV6-4; D: .; length: 19; size: .; DNA: TGTGCCTGCCATTGTTCGACCAGGTTCGTAAAAACTTCCTACAATGAGCAGTTCTTC; CDR3: CACHCSTRFVKTSYNEQFF
J: TRBJ2-7; V: TRBV7-9; D: .; length: 16; size: once; DNA: TGTGCCAGCAGCTTAGTGAAGGGAATGGAATCCTACGAGCAGTACTTC; CDR3: CASSLVKGMESYEQYF
J: TRBJ2-5; V: TRBV2; D: TRBD1; length: 14; size: .; DNA: TGTGCCAGCAGTGCGACAGGGGGTCAAGAGACCCAGTACTTC; CDR3: CASSATGGQETQYF
J: TRBJ1-2; V: TRBV27; D: .; length: 13; size: .; DNA: TGTGCCAGCAGTTTAACACAGGGCTATGGCTACACCTTC; CDR3: CASSLTQGYGYTF
J: TRBJ2-3; V: TRBV16; D: TRBD2; length: 16; size: .; DNA: TGTGCCAGCAGCCAATCTCTTCTAGCGGGAGGTGATACGCAGTATTTT; CDR3: CASSQSLLAGGDTQYF
J: TRBJ2-7; V: TRBV27; D: TRBD2; length: 14; size: .; DNA: TGTGCCAGCAGTGCCGGGACTAGCATTTACGAGCAGTACTTC; CDR3: CASSAGTSIYEQYF
J: TRBJ2-2; V: TRBV7-6; D: .; length: 13; size: .; DNA: TGTGCCAGCAGCTTAAGGGTGGCCGGGGAGCTGTTTTTT; CDR3: CASSLRVAGELFF
J: TRBJ2-3; V: TRBV7-9; D: .; length: 12; size: .; DNA: TGTGCCAGCAGCACCCAAGGGGATACGCAGTATTTT; CDR3: CASSTQGDTQYF